Below are 28 T cell receptor beta chains sequenced from a single sample in a study of blood T cell repertoires in COVID-19. Produced via immunoSEQ multiplex PCR; TCRdb's table is partial and in-frame only. Among roughly 250,000 clones, approximately 89% were seen once, and the ten largest hold over 1%. Sequencing used PBMCs or T cells enriched from blood (not recorded which). These receptors all come from a woman in her 40s with acute COVID-19.

The chain joins TRBV9 to TRBJ1-2; maybe TRBD1 (5 bases). The CDR3 extends over 16 amino acids. The germline V gene has CDR1 SGDLS and CDR2 YYNGEE. The V end lost 0 bases, the J end lost 3 bases, and 15 bases lay between the germline ends. CDR3 nucleotide sequence: TGTGCCAGCAGCGTAGAAGTGGGGGGGTTCGACTATGGCTACACCTTC. Protein product: CASSVEVGGFDYGYTF.

The CDR3 sequence: CASSLWDTSTRPQHF. Written as DNA, the CDR3 is TGTGCCAGCAGTTTATGGGACACCTCAACCCGGCCCCAGCATTTT. This chain links TRBV28 with TRBJ1-5; possible D gene TRBD1, 5 bases. This CDR3 is 15 amino acids long. Germline CDR1 reads MDHEN; CDR2 reads SYDVKM. The V end lost 0 bases, the J end lost 9 bases, and 15 bases lay between the germline ends.

The rearrangement uses TRBV7-3 and TRBJ1-6, with D possibly matching TRBD1 (6 bases). The CDR3 extends over 15 amino acids. Per the germline V gene, CDR1 is SGHTA and CDR2 is FQGTGA. Trimming removed 5 bases from V and 7 bases from J, with 15 bases in between. CDR3 coding DNA: TGTGCCAGCAGCGTACAGGGAGGGGAGAATTCACCCCTCCACTTT. Its translation: CASSVQGGENSPLHF.

The chain employs TRBV19 and TRBJ1-2; D not certain. V lost 2 bases and J 2 bases, leaving 18 bases between the germline ends. Germline values: CDR1 LNHDA, CDR2 SQIVND (reference sequence). CDR3 length equals 17 residues. In nucleotides, the CDR3 is TGTGCCAGTAGTATATTCTTTGGGCAGACCTTGAACTATGGCTACACCTTC. Translated, it gives CASSIFFGQTLNYGYTF. Using reference TRBV19 and TRBJ1-2 for the parts outside the CDR3, the full variable domain is DGGITQSPKYLFRKEGQNVTLSCEQNLNHDAMYWYRQDPGQGLRLIYYSQIVNDFQKGDIAEGYSVSREKKESFPLTVTSAQKNPTAFYLCASSIFFGQTLNYGYTFGSGTRLTVV.

The chain combines TRBV7-9 with TRBJ1-1; D might be TRBD1 (5 bases). Germline values: CDR1 SEHNR, CDR2 FQNEAQ (reference sequence). V lost 4 bases and J 3 bases, leaving 15 bases between the germline ends. The CDR3 length is 15 residues. CDR3: CASSSATVGDTEAFF. The CDR3 bases are TGTGCCAGCAGCTCAGCGACGGTAGGGGACACTGAAGCTTTCTTT.

The chain combines TRBV2 with TRBJ2-7; 11 bases agree with TRBD1. V lost 6 bases to trimming and J lost 6 bases; unmatched junction nucleotides: 10. CDR1 and CDR2 from the germline V gene are SNHLY and FYNNEI. The CDR3 sequence is 15 residues long. CDR3 sequence: CASSGPWTGGGEQYF. The CDR3, as DNA: TGTGCCAGCAGCGGGCCATGGACAGGGGGCGGCGAGCAGTACTTC.

This rearrangement joins TRBV4-1 to TRBJ1-5; D not certain. V lost 0 bases and J lost 6, with 18 bases in between. The CDR3 length is 17 residues. Looked up from germline, CDR1 is MGHRA and CDR2 is YSYEKL. CDR3 DNA: TGCGCCAGCAGCCAAGATCCCGCAAGGGAGATACCTCAGCCCCAGCATTTT. Translated: CASSQDPAREIPQPQHF.

This clone was counted a few times. This sequence joins TRBV5-6 and TRBJ2-6; D is undetermined. The CDR3 runs to 14 residues. CDR1 is SGHDT, CDR2 YYEEEE, per germline. Trimming shortened V by 4 bases and J by 1 base, and 6 bases separated the two germline ends. CDR3 DNA: TGTGCCAGCAGCACAAAGTCTGGGGCCAACGTCCTGACTTTC. Amino acids: CASSTKSGANVLTF.

The chain has TRBV28 and TRBJ2-1, with 11 bases fitting TRBD1. This CDR3 has 14 amino acids. Germline V CDR1 and CDR2: MDHEN, SYDVKM. J was trimmed by 8 bases and V by 3 bases; bases with no gene match: 3. The CDR3 loop reads CASSFRGQGDEQFF. The CDR3 region has the DNA TGTGCCAGCAGTTTCAGGGGACAGGGGGATGAGCAGTTCTTC. Variable domain in full (rest from reference TRBV28 and TRBJ2-1): DVKVTQSSRYLVKRTGEKVFLECVQDMDHENMFWYRQDPGLGLRLIYFSYDVKMKEKGDIPEGYSVSREKKERFSLILESASTNQTSMYLCASSFRGQGDEQFFGPGTRLTVL.

The gene calls are TRBV28 and TRBJ1-1, with a weak D call TRBD1 (6 bases). Trimming removed 4 bases from V and 1 base from J, with 10 bases in between. The CDR3 loop spans 14 amino acids. Looked up from germline, CDR1 is MDHEN and CDR2 is SYDVKM. The CDR3: CASSSGTRNTEAFF. CDR3 DNA: TGTGCCAGCAGTTCCGGGACAAGGAACACTGAAGCTTTCTTT. Filled out from reference TRBV28 and TRBJ1-1, the complete variable domain reads DVKVTQSSRYLVKRTGEKVFLECVQDMDHENMFWYRQDPGLGLRLIYFSYDVKMKEKGDIPEGYSVSREKKERFSLILESASTNQTSMYLCASSSGTRNTEAFFGQGTRLTVV.

This rearrangement joins TRBV5-1 to TRBJ2-1; D is unresolved. Trimming pared 3 bases from V and 9 bases from J, leaving 13 bases between. The length of the CDR3 is 13 residues. Germline CDR1 SGHRS, CDR2 YFSETQ. The CDR3 DNA reads TGCGCCAGCAGCTATGATAGCAAGCCTGAGCAGTTCTTC. Protein product: CASSYDSKPEQFF.

This clone has just a few counts. The chain couples TRBV30 to TRBJ1-6; no definite D call. The germline gives CDR1 GTSNPN, CDR2 SVGIG (reference sequence). V lost 0 bases to trimming and J lost 10 bases, with 13 bases between them. This CDR3 spans 14 amino acids. The CDR3 is CAWSVLSMESPLHF. The CDR3 DNA is TGTGCCTGGAGTGTACTCAGTATGGAGTCACCCCTCCACTTT.

This clone was found once. This chain links TRBV28 with TRBJ2-7; 12 bases are a match to TRBD1. This CDR3 contains 15 residues. Germline CDR1 is MDHEN and CDR2 is SYDVKM. V lost 2 bases and J lost 6; bases outside the gene matches: 5. The CDR3 reads CASSLRGTGGGEQYV. As DNA, the CDR3 is TGTGCCAGCAGTTTACGCGGGACAGGGGGCGGCGAGCAGTACGTC.

As regards this clone: This specimen includes other DNA sequences encoding the same CDR3. V gene TRBV5-1 combines with J gene TRBJ2-3; weak D call: TRBD2 (5 bases). CDR3 size: 14 residues. Germline V gene lookup returns CDR1 SGHRS and CDR2 YFSETQ. The V end was cut by 0 bases, the J end by 0 bases, with 5 bases between. The CDR3, as DNA: TGCGCCAGCAGCTTGGCGGGGAGCACAGATACGCAGTATTTT. Protein product: CASSLAGSTDTQYF.

The V and J genes are TRBV11-2 and TRBJ1-3, with 7 bases matching TRBD1. J gave up 0 bases and V 3 bases, and 2 bases lay outside the gene matches. Per the germline V gene, CDR1 is SGHAT and CDR2 is FQNNGV. The CDR3 has 15 amino acids. CDR3: CASSFGQVSGNTIYF. Here the CDR3 DNA reads TGTGCCAGCAGCTTCGGACAGGTCTCTGGAAACACCATATATTTT.

The chain has TRBV7-2 and TRBJ1-1, with D possibly matching TRBD1 (5 bases). From germline, CDR1 is SGHTA and CDR2 FQGNSA. V was cut by 4 bases and J by 6 bases, with 9 bases left in between. The CDR3 has 12 residues. This CDR3 reads CASSSAGAEAFF. CDR3 nucleotide sequence: TGTGCCAGCAGCTCCGCGGGGGCTGAAGCTTTCTTT.

The sample holds one count of this clone. The chain has TRBV5-5 and TRBJ2-1; D is ambiguous. The CDR3 is 16 amino acids. The V gene lost 1 base and the J gene lost 5 bases, with 16 bases spanning the gap. CDR1 SGHKS and CDR2 YYEKEE come from the germline V gene (reference sequence). The CDR3 spells CASSLHLEVADNEQFF. Written as DNA, the CDR3 is TGTGCCAGCAGCTTGCACCTAGAGGTCGCGGACAATGAGCAGTTCTTC.

The chain carries TRBV11-3 and TRBJ2-2, with 8 nucleotides matching TRBD1. CDR1 and CDR2 (germline): SGHNT, YENEEA. With 3 bases clipped from V and 5 bases from J, the junction kept 5 bases outside the gene matches. The CDR3 spans 15 residues. DNA for the CDR3: TGTGCCAGCAGCTTTCCGCGACAGGGGACCGGGGAGCTGTTTTTT. Its protein is CASSFPRQGTGELFF.

This CDR3 is CASGFQGEGYTF. The CDR3 DNA reads as TGTGCTAGTGGTTTTCAGGGGGAGGGCTACACCTTC. The J gene is TRBJ1-2, the V gene TRBV12-5, with 7 positions matching TRBD1. The CDR3 extends over 12 amino acids. The germline gives CDR1 LGHNT, CDR2 FRNRAP. Trimming cost V 3 bases and J 8 bases; bases outside gene matches: 3.

The rearrangement links TRBV7-9 to TRBJ1-4; the D gene is possibly TRBD1 (6 bases). Germline assignment: CDR1 SEHNR and CDR2 FQNEAQ (reference sequence). The V gene lost 5 bases and the J gene lost 3 bases, with 10 bases spanning the gap. There are 14 residues in the CDR3. CDR3 sequence: CASSPGAPNEKLFF. CDR3 in DNA: TGTGCCAGCAGCCCAGGGGCTCCTAATGAAAAACTGTTTTTT.

This chain joins TRBV24-1 and TRBJ1-1; D is perhaps TRBD1 (6 bases). Germline CDR1 reads KGHDR; CDR2 reads SFDVKD. The V gene lost 4 bases and the J gene lost 11 bases, with 22 bases spanning the gap. CDR3 length equals 15 residues. In DNA, the CDR3 is TGTGCCACCAGTGACTCCGCCGATATGACAGGACGGGCTTTCTTT. Its translation is CATSDSADMTGRAFF.

The chain recombines TRBV28 with TRBJ2-5, with D maybe TRBD1 (6 bases). The V and J ends lost 6 bases and 0 bases respectively, with 11 bases between them. Germline V lookup: CDR1 MDHEN, CDR2 SYDVKM. The CDR3 consists of 14 residues. CDR3 nucleotides: TGTGCCAGCAGGGACAGCTCGTACCAAGAGACCCAGTACTTC. Its protein is CASRDSSYQETQYF.

The chain is built from TRBV29-1 and TRBJ1-5; TRBD1 agrees at 9 bases. The germline CDR1 and CDR2 sequences are SQVTM and ANQGSEA. This CDR3 region has 14 residues. Trimming took 6 bases from V and 2 from J; bases not matched to a gene: 5. CDR3 protein: CSVGTGFGNQPQHF. CDR3 coding DNA: TGCAGCGTAGGGACAGGGTTCGGCAATCAGCCCCAGCATTTT.

The chain carries TRBV7-3 and TRBJ2-5, with TRBD2 matching over 10 bases. V shed 6 bases and J 6 bases; nucleotides not matched to a gene: 7. The CDR3 runs to 14 residues. Germline lookup yields CDR1 SGHTA and CDR2 FQGTGA. The CDR3 loop is CASSPSGSIKTQYF. CDR3 bases: TGTGCCAGCAGTCCTAGCGGGAGCATTAAGACCCAGTACTTC.

The chain couples TRBV19 to TRBJ1-1; 11 nucleotides line up with TRBD1. J was trimmed by 1 base and V by 3 bases; bases with no gene match: 7. Germline loops: CDR1 LNHDA, CDR2 SQIVND (reference sequence). The CDR3 totals 17 residues. CDR3 sequence: CASSIPRTGGWNTEAFF. In DNA form, the CDR3 reads TGTGCCAGTAGTATCCCGAGGACAGGGGGCTGGAACACTGAAGCTTTCTTT.

The chain joins TRBV24-1 to TRBJ1-6, with D possibly TRBD1 on 6 matching bases. V gave up 7 bases and J gave up 6 bases, with 15 bases separating them. The germline gives CDR1 KGHDR, CDR2 SFDVKD. The CDR3 length is 15 residues. The CDR3 loop is CATRYRVPPNSPLHF. The CDR3 nucleotides are TGTGCCACCAGATACAGGGTCCCCCCTAATTCACCCCTCCACTTT.

The rearrangement links TRBV6-5 to TRBJ2-1; D uncertain. Germline CDR1 reads MNHEY; CDR2 reads SVGAGI. V lost 6 bases and J 1 base, leaving 13 bases between the germline ends. The length of the CDR3 is 15 residues. As DNA, the CDR3 is TGTGCCAGCAGAAAAAATAGTAATTCCTACAATGAGCAGTTCTTC. Amino acids: CASRKNSNSYNEQFF.

The chain couples TRBV27 to TRBJ1-2; 8 positions match TRBD1. The junction had 10 bases not matched to a gene; V was cut back by 7 bases and J by 0 bases. The germline V gene has CDR1 MNHEY and CDR2 SMNVEV (reference sequence). This CDR3 spans 16 amino acids. CDR3 in amino acids: CASTVSWDRPNYGYTF. The CDR3, as DNA: TGTGCCAGCACCGTCTCCTGGGACAGGCCTAACTATGGCTACACCTTC.